The 5 T cell receptor beta chains below come from one sample, sequenced in a study of cytomegalovirus exposure and HLA in healthy donors. The PCR had 60 Vbeta and 13 Jbeta primers. Libraries were prepared by immunoSEQ multiplex PCR; TCRdb keeps only in-frame clonotypes and omits some of them. The table includes 160,000 or so clones, over 80% detected once. Sequencing was done on a sample of PBMCs. The source of these receptors is a woman between 18 and 30 years old in good health and CMV-seronegative.

The rearrangement links TRBV7-2 to TRBJ1-1; the match to TRBD1 covers 7 bases. This CDR3 is built from 17 residues. V lost 4 bases and J lost 1; bases outside the gene matches: 12. Germline V CDR1 and CDR2: SGHTA, FQGNSA. CDR3 DNA: TGTGCCAGCAGCTCCTACCTCGGAGGGGGCGGGAACACTGAAGCTTTCTTT. The encoded protein is CASSSYLGGGGNTEAFF.

The chain is built from TRBV27 and TRBJ1-6; 8 positions agree with TRBD1. Germline V gene sequence: CDR1 MNHEY, CDR2 SMNVEV (reference sequence). This CDR3 contains 19 residues. V lost 0 bases and J lost 0; bases outside the gene matches: 7. The DNA of the CDR3 is TGTGCCAGCAGTTTATCGAAGGGACAGGTCAGCTCCTATAATTCACCCCTCCACTTT. Translation gives CASSLSKGQVSSYNSPLHF.

In its sample, this clone was seen a few times. The J gene is TRBJ1-4, the V gene TRBV7-9; unclear D gene. The CDR3 has 15 amino acids. CDR1 is SEHNR and CDR2 is FQNEAQ in the germline V gene (reference sequence). The V and J ends lost 1 base and 0 bases respectively, with 6 bases between them. CDR3 amino acids: CASSLVATTNEKLFF. The CDR3 DNA reads TGTGCCAGCAGCTTAGTGGCCACAACTAATGAAAAACTGTTTTTT.

The rearrangement joins TRBV19 to TRBJ1-1, with 7 bases matching TRBD1. The germline CDR1 and CDR2 sequences are LNHDA and SQIVND (reference sequence). The V segment lost 6 bases and the J segment 3 bases; nucleotides outside the gene matches: 4. The CDR3 spans 13 residues. CDR3 protein: CASRPRGDTEAFF. The CDR3 bases are TGTGCCAGTAGGCCCAGGGGGGACACTGAAGCTTTCTTT.

This clone has only a few counts. Germline is not matched at one junction end, which may reflect a read error. CDR3 amino acids: CAWSGQLNYGYAF. Here the CDR3 DNA reads TGTGCCTGGAGTGGGCAGCTTAACTATGGCTACGCCTTC. The V and J genes are TRBV30 and TRBJ1-2; D remains ambiguous. The CDR3 is made up of 13 amino acids. Germline-derived CDR1 and CDR2 are GTSNPN and SVGIG (reference sequence).